The 13 T cell receptor beta chains listed next were all sequenced from one sample in a study of vaccination and CD4 T cells after COVID-19. The treatment: roughly ten-day PBMC culture with coronavirus spike peptide pools or control peptides (ViraFEST assay). Cultured CD4+ T-cell DNA underwent Oncomine TCR Beta short-read sequencing. TCRdb passed the PCR reads through MiXCR, listing each CDR3 protein once. The sample carries tens of thousands of distinct CDR3 sequences, approximately 48% recorded once. What these receptors recognize is not known. The sequencing here drew on CD4+ T cells from blood, cultured in vitro, taken before SARS-CoV-2 vaccination. The source is a human donor who received a COVID-19 vaccine.

The gene calls are TRBV20-1 and TRBJ2-2; 8 bases line up with TRBD2. V lost 1 base, J lost 6 bases, and 7 bases stayed unmatched. Looked up from germline, CDR1 is DFQATT and CDR2 is SNEGSKA (reference sequence). This CDR3 comprises 15 residues. CDR3 region: CSARVSGVGAGELFF. The CDR3 DNA reads as TGCAGTGCTAGAGTTAGCGGGGTAGGGGCCGGGGAGCTGTTTTTT.

The chain links TRBV19 to TRBJ1-1; D may be TRBD1 (5 bases). The germline V gene encodes CDR1 LNHDA and CDR2 SQIVND (reference sequence). The CDR3 is made up of 14 amino acids. The V and J ends lost 6 bases and 1 base respectively, with 12 bases between them. This CDR3 is CASRVPGTNTEAFF. CDR3 bases: TGTGCCAGTAGGGTTCCAGGGACGAACACTGAAGCTTTCTTT.

V and J are TRBV7-2 and TRBJ2-1; D is possibly TRBD2 (6 bases). The CDR3 has 15 amino acids. Trimming pared 0 bases from V and 5 bases from J, leaving 11 bases between. Germline V gives CDR1 SGHTA, CDR2 FQGNSA. CDR3 nucleotide sequence: TGTGCCAGCAGCTTAGCCGGAGGGCAGAACAATGAGCAGTTCTTC. This codes for CASSLAGGQNNEQFF. The variable domain in full, with the rest retrieved from reference TRBV7-2 and TRBJ2-1, is GAGVSQSPSNKVTEKGKDVELRCDPISGHTALYWYRQSLGQGLEFLIYFQGNSAPDKSGLPSDRFSAERTGGSVSTLTIQRTQQEDSAVYLCASSLAGGQNNEQFFGPGTRLTVL.

CDR3 bases: TGTGCCAGCTCGGGGGCAAGGGCGTCCGGAAACACCATATATTTT. It is translated as CASSGARASGNTIYF. The J gene is TRBJ1-3, the V gene TRBV6-1, with D maybe TRBD1 (6 bases). This CDR3 comprises 15 residues. Germline V lookup: CDR1 MNHNS, CDR2 SASEGT. V lost 8 bases and J 4 bases, leaving 18 bases between the germline ends.

J is TRBJ1-6 and V is TRBV12-3 or TRBV12-4; a weak D match, TRBD1 (5 bases). The CDR3 extends over 15 amino acids. V was cut by 6 bases and J by 7 bases, with 16 bases left in between. The CDR3 DNA sequence: TGTGCCAGCAGCCCCTTTTTGGGGGGGAATTCACCCCTCCACTTT. It codes for CASSPFLGGNSPLHF.

V usage is TRBV2 and J usage is TRBJ1-1; D unclear. The CDR3 contains 14 residues. V lost 5 bases to trimming and J lost 1 base, with 11 bases between them. Germline assignment: CDR1 SNHLY and CDR2 FYNNEI. Here the CDR3 DNA reads TGTGCCAGCAGTAGCCGCCAGGCGAACACTGAAGCTTTCTTT. It is translated as CASSSRQANTEAFF.

The CDR3: CASTGRTGVHGYTF. DNA of the CDR3: TGTGCCAGTACAGGGAGGACAGGGGTTCATGGCTACACCTTC. The V gene is TRBV19, the J gene TRBJ1-2; 9 nucleotides match TRBD1. This CDR3 region has 14 residues. Germline V CDR1 and CDR2: LNHDA, SQIVND (reference sequence). V gave up 7 bases and J gave up 6 bases; unmatched junction bases: 9.

This clonotype occurred a few times. V and J are TRBV30 and TRBJ1-5; D ambiguous. Germline CDR1 and CDR2: GTSNPN and SVGIG (reference sequence). V was pared by 0 bases and J by 5 bases, with 5 bases between. This CDR3 spans 12 amino acids. CDR3 sequence reads: CAWSVEYQPQHF. The CDR3 nucleotides read TGTGCCTGGAGTGTTGAGTATCAGCCCCAGCATTTT.

The chain carries TRBV25-1 and TRBJ1-5; TRBD1 aligns across 12 bases. J gave up 2 bases and V 6 bases, and 14 bases lay outside the gene matches. Germline V gene data show CDR1 as MGHDK and CDR2 as SYGVNS. The CDR3 covers 19 residues. The CDR3 here is CASRTNGTGGLGGNQPQHF. The CDR3 region has the DNA TGTGCCAGCAGGACCAATGGGACAGGGGGCCTTGGCGGCAATCAGCCCCAGCATTTT.

This clonotype showed up just a few times. The chain carries TRBV12-3 or TRBV12-4 and TRBJ1-2; D call uncertain. Trimming took 0 bases from V and 4 from J, leaving 9 bases between them. CDR3 length: 14 residues. Here the CDR3 reads CASSLALDVYGYTF. CDR3 DNA: TGTGCCAGCAGTTTAGCGTTAGATGTCTATGGCTACACCTTC.

The CDR3 here is CASSDEGTGGRKDTQYF. The DNA for the CDR3 is TGTGCCAGCAGTGACGAGGGGACAGGGGGCCGAAAAGATACGCAGTATTTT. The V and J genes are TRBV2 and TRBJ2-3; 12 bases are a match to TRBD1. This CDR3 contains 17 residues. Per germline, CDR1 SNHLY and CDR2 FYNNEI. With 3 bases clipped from V and 5 bases from J, the junction kept 9 bases outside the gene matches.

The J gene is TRBJ2-3, the V gene TRBV6-2 or TRBV6-3, with 11 bases matching TRBD2. The trim removed 4 bases at V and 4 bases at J, leaving 16 bases unmatched. The CDR3 is made up of 19 amino acids. CDR1 MNHEY and CDR2 SVGEGT come from the germline V gene. The CDR3 bases are TGTGCCAGCAGTTCTCACCGACTAGCGGGGTCTCAGTTTCCAGATACGCAGTATTTT. This encodes CASSSHRLAGSQFPDTQYF.

V is TRBV20-1 and J is TRBJ1-1; 7 bases fit TRBD1. The CDR3 loop spans 14 amino acids. From germline, CDR1 is DFQATT and CDR2 SNEGSKA (reference sequence). V was clipped by 5 bases and J by 7 bases; unmatched bases: 13. The CDR3 DNA reads TGCAGTGCTGCCATAATTGCCGGGACAGTTGAAGCTTTCTTT. This encodes CSAAIIAGTVEAFF.